The clone carrying this T cell receptor beta chain was picked up many times. These data come from a study of T cells after yellow fever vaccination. Study overall: Fractions of limited cellularity were prepared by means of SMART-Seq v4 Ultra Low Input.

Each CDR3 protein gets one entry after TCRdb re-called the 5' RACE reads with MiXCR. The sample consists of around 340,000 distinct CDR3 sequences, 8.7% of them appearing once. CDR3 length: 12 amino acids. Trimming cost V 4 bases and J 8 bases; bases outside gene matches: 2. Germline CDR1 and CDR2: SQVTM and ANQGSEA. The source of this sequence is a man aged 18-30 years who received the YFV17D yellow fever vaccine. Specimen: PBMCs, collected on the day of the first yellow fever vaccination. The chain is built from TRBV29-1 and TRBJ1-4, with 9 bases fitting TRBD1. CDR3 sequence reads: CSVGQGGEKLFF. CDR3 DNA sequence: TGCAGCGTTGGACAGGGGGGAGAAAAACTGTTTTTT.